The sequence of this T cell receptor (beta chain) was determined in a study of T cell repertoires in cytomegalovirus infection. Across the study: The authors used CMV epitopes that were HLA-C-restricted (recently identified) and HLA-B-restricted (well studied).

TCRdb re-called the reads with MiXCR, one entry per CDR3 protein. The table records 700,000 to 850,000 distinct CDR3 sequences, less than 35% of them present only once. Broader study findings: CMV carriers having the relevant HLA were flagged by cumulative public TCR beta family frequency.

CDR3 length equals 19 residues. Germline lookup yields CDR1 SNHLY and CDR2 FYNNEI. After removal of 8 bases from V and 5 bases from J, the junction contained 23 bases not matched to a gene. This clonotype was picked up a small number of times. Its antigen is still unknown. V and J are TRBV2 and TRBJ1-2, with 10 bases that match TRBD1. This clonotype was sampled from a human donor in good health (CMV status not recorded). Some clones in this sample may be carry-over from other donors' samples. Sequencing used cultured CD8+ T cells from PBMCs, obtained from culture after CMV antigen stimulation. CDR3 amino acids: CASSPQFWYSGQGRYGYTF. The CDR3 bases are TGTGCCAGCTCTCCTCAGTTTTGGTATTCGGGACAGGGGAGATATGGCTACACCTTC.